A single sample gave rise to the 20 T cell receptor beta chains below, sequenced in a study of vaccination and CD4 T cells after COVID-19 (dated by TCRdb to between 2021 and 2024). The treatment or condition label on this specimen signifies: approximately 9-day PBMC culture with coronavirus spike peptide pools or control peptides (ViraFEST assay). The antigens of these receptors remain unknown. The library was obtained by PCR. The data were produced on an Illumina iSeq 100. DNA from cultured CD4+ T cells was subjected to TCR sequencing with the Oncomine TCR Beta short-read assay at the Johns Hopkins FTIC core. TCRdb cleaned the public reads at Q25 with fastp, built clones with MiXCR and kept in-frame beta chains. One record per CDR3 amino acid sequence lists the most common genes and DNA. This sample comprises about 21,000 distinct CDR3 sequences, over 55% of them detected only once. Clones ranked in the top ten supply about 8.3% of the sample.

The sequenced sample consisted of CD4+ T cells from blood, cultured in vitro. The receptor set was obtained from a human donor who had recovered from COVID-19.

V usage is TRBV6-2 or TRBV6-3 and J usage is TRBJ1-2; D unresolved. The V and J ends lost 5 bases and 4 bases respectively, with 11 bases between them. The germline V gene encodes CDR1 MNHEY and CDR2 SVGEGT. This CDR3 region has 13 residues. CDR3 sequence (DNA): TGTGCCAGCAGTGTCTCGGTTCGCTATGGCTACACCTTC. This translates into CASSVSVRYGYTF.

The rearrangement uses TRBV12-3 or TRBV12-4 and TRBJ1-1; possibly TRBD1 for D (5 bases). V was shortened by 8 bases and J by 8 bases, with 9 bases between the two germline ends. This CDR3 is built from 10 residues. The CDR3 loop is CASRQGEAFF. Written as DNA, the CDR3 is TGTGCCAGCCGCCAGGGAGAAGCTTTCTTT.

V usage is TRBV19 and J usage is TRBJ1-2, with D hard to call. Germline CDR1 reads LNHDA; CDR2 reads SQIVND (reference sequence). Trimming removed 4 bases from V and 7 bases from J, with 16 bases in between. The CDR3 has 14 residues. The CDR3 region is CASSTPGKGAGYTF. The CDR3 DNA sequence: TGTGCCAGTAGTACACCCGGGAAGGGTGCTGGCTACACCTTC.

Only a few counts were recorded for this clonotype. The chain recombines TRBV11-2 with TRBJ1-1; a weak D match, TRBD1 (6 bases). Germline loops: CDR1 SGHAT, CDR2 FQNNGV. V was cut by 5 bases and J by 12 bases, with 25 bases left in between. CDR3 length equals 15 residues. CDR3 bases: TGTGCCAGCAGCGGGGTGCAGGGGCGCAGGGCTCCAACTTTCTTT. Protein product: CASSGVQGRRAPTFF. The full variable domain, rest sourced from reference TRBV11-2 and TRBJ1-1, is EAGVAQSPRYKIIEKRQSVAFWCNPISGHATLYWYQQILGQGPKLLIQFQNNGVVDDSQLPKDRFSAERLKGVDSTLKIQPAKLEDSAVYLCASSGVQGRRAPTFFGQGTRLTVV.

In its sample, this clonotype was seen a few times. The chain couples TRBV7-2 to TRBJ1-1, with D perhaps matching TRBD1 (6 bases). Trimming stripped 1 base from V and 4 bases from J, with 10 bases between. This CDR3 is built from 14 residues. The germline V gene has CDR1 SGHTA and CDR2 FQGNSA. The CDR3 nucleotides are TGTGCCAGCAGCTTAGACAGGGACGCCACTGAAGCTTTCTTT. As protein: CASSLDRDATEAFF.

The genes are TRBV25-1 and TRBJ2-4; D is ambiguous. The CDR3 spans 15 residues. CDR1 is MGHDK and CDR2 is SYGVNS in the germline V gene. V lost 4 bases and J lost 1, with 11 bases in between. CDR3: CASSGFMGAKNIQYF. CDR3 bases: TGTGCCAGCAGTGGGTTTATGGGGGCCAAAAACATTCAGTACTTC.

The chain employs TRBV5-4 and TRBJ1-2; 9 nucleotides match TRBD1. V lost 5 bases to trimming and J lost 8 bases; unmatched junction nucleotides: 7. This CDR3 is built from 13 residues. Germline CDR1 SGHNT, CDR2 YYREEE (reference sequence). The CDR3 coding sequence is TGTGCCAGCAGATGGGACAGGGATTACGGCTACACCTTC. This gives the protein CASRWDRDYGYTF.

This clonotype was seen a few times. The chain joins TRBV4-1 to TRBJ1-5; D gene unclear. In germline, CDR1 is MGHRA, CDR2 YSYEKL. Deletions cut 1 base from V and 4 bases from J, with 14 bases between. This CDR3 is built from 16 residues. The CDR3 DNA reads TGCGCCAGCAGCCAAGTAGGTGCCAGCGGAAATCAGCCCCAGCATTTT. Residues: CASSQVGASGNQPQHF.

This clonotype was found a few times. V is TRBV6-2 or TRBV6-3 and J is TRBJ1-5, with 12 bases that match TRBD1. CDR1 and CDR2 from the germline V gene are MNHEY and SVGEGT. The J segment lost 6 bases and the V segment lost 6 bases, leaving 3 bases of the junction unmatched. The CDR3 covers 14 residues. The CDR3 bases are TGTGCCAGCAGGGGACAGGGGGCGGGTCAGCCCCAGCATTTT. Amino acid sequence: CASRGQGAGQPQHF.

This chain joins TRBV6-1 and TRBJ2-6; the D is unclear. Trimming stripped 6 bases from V and 0 bases from J, with 9 bases between. CDR1 MNHNS and CDR2 SASEGT come from the germline V gene. This CDR3 contains 15 residues. The CDR3 region is CASSLVSSGANVLTF. CDR3 DNA sequence: TGTGCCAGCAGCCTCGTGAGCTCTGGGGCCAACGTCCTGACTTTC.

Only a few counts were recorded for this clonotype. The chain carries TRBV20-1 and TRBJ1-2; 9 bases match TRBD1. The CDR3 is 15 amino acids. Germline CDR1 is DFQATT and CDR2 is SNEGSKA (reference sequence). The J segment lost 2 bases and the V segment lost 3 bases, leaving 7 bases of the junction unmatched. The CDR3 DNA follows: TGCAGTGCTAGCACATCCGGGACAGGGAACTATGGCTACACCTTC. Its protein is CSASTSGTGNYGYTF.

Only a few counts were recorded for this clonotype. This sequence joins TRBV5-1 and TRBJ2-5, with TRBD1 matching over 8 bases. CDR1 and CDR2 from the germline V gene are SGHRS and YFSETQ. CDR3 length: 15 residues. V lost 0 bases, J lost 5 bases, and 6 bases stayed unmatched. The DNA of the CDR3 is TGCGCCAGCAGCTTGGACCCAGGGGGCAGGGAGACCCAGTACTTC. This translates into CASSLDPGGRETQYF.

CDR3 coding DNA: TGTGCCAGCAGATCTAGACAGTCTTCCTATGGCTACACCTTC. It codes for CASRSRQSSYGYTF. The gene calls are TRBV7-9 and TRBJ1-2; D perhaps matches TRBD1 (5 bases). The CDR3 length is 14 residues. The V gene lost 6 bases and the J gene lost 4 bases, with 15 bases spanning the gap. Germline V lookup: CDR1 SEHNR, CDR2 FQNEAQ (reference sequence).

The chain links TRBV6-5 to TRBJ2-1, with 7 bases fitting TRBD2. Germline V CDR1 and CDR2: MNHEY, SVGAGI. V was pared by 0 bases and J by 0 bases, with 5 bases of the junction left unmatched. The CDR3 runs 17 residues. The CDR3 DNA reads as TGTGCCAGCAGTTACTCGAGTGGCGGGAGCTCCTACAATGAGCAGTTCTTC. It yields the protein CASSYSSGGSSYNEQFF.

The V call is TRBV6-2 or TRBV6-3, the J call TRBJ2-5; TRBD2 matches 13 bases. CDR3 length: 13 residues. The J segment lost 5 bases and the V segment lost 9 bases, leaving 3 bases of the junction unmatched. Germline CDR1 and CDR2: MNHEY and SVGEGT. The CDR3 DNA reads TGTGCCAGTGGACTAGCGGGAGTGGAGACCCAGTACTTC. It specifies CASGLAGVETQYF.

This clonotype appeared a few times. CDR3: CASMAGRANYGYTF. CDR3 sequence (DNA): TGTGCCAGCATGGCGGGGCGAGCTAACTATGGCTACACCTTC. V gene TRBV2 combines with J gene TRBJ1-2; a possible D gene is TRBD1 (5 bases). Trimming removed 7 bases at V and 0 bases at J, with 12 bases between. CDR1 SNHLY and CDR2 FYNNEI come from the germline V gene. The CDR3 consists of 14 residues.

V and J are TRBV6-1 and TRBJ1-2; 9 bases fit TRBD1. The CDR3 consists of 15 residues. J was trimmed by 9 bases and V by 3 bases; bases with no gene match: 11. The V gene's germline CDR1 is MNHNS and CDR2 SASEGT. The CDR3 sequence is CASSDRDRARGSYTF. The DNA of the CDR3 is TGTGCCAGCAGTGACCGGGACAGGGCGAGGGGAAGCTACACCTTC.

This clonotype was found a few times. The rearrangement links TRBV20-1 to TRBJ2-1, with 9 bases identical to TRBD2. The CDR3 runs 13 residues. CDR1 and CDR2 from the germline V gene are DFQATT and SNEGSKA (reference sequence). Losses at the gene ends were 7 bases for V and 7 bases for J; bases not matched to a gene: 8. CDR3 in amino acids: CSGVAGVLNEQFF. The CDR3, as DNA: TGCAGTGGGGTAGCGGGAGTACTTAATGAGCAGTTCTTC.

In nucleotides, the CDR3 is TGTGCCAGCAGCTTTTCGGCCGGACTAAGCTCTGGAAACACCATATATTTT. Translating it yields CASSFSAGLSSGNTIYF. The chain has TRBV7-2 and TRBJ1-3, with D unresolved. Germline V gene sequence: CDR1 SGHTA, CDR2 FQGNSA. The CDR3 is made up of 17 amino acids. V dropped 3 bases and J dropped 0 bases, with 15 bases sitting between them.

The sample holds one count of this clonotype. The chain combines TRBV6-1 with TRBJ2-4; the match to TRBD1 covers 8 bases. V was clipped by 3 bases and J by 0 bases; unmatched bases: 4. The germline V gene has CDR1 MNHNS and CDR2 SASEGT. This CDR3 comprises 16 residues. The CDR3 protein is CASSDVGQVAKNIQYF. The CDR3 nucleotides read TGTGCCAGCAGTGACGTGGGACAGGTAGCCAAAAACATTCAGTACTTC.